These 28 T cell receptor beta chains were sequenced from one sample in a study of CD8+CD57+ T cells in acquired aplastic anemia. Genomic DNA constituted the template upon which TCR beta VDJ and CDR3 profiling was performed. TCRdb re-analysed the reads in MiXCR, keeping a single row per CDR3 protein. The table includes 100,000 to 120,000 distinct CDR3 sequences, around 49% detected once. Sequencing was performed on sorted CD4+, CD8+, or CD8+CD57+ T cells (not recorded which) from PBMCs. The receptors were gathered from a human donor in good health, serving as a control.

The J gene is TRBJ1-2, the V gene TRBV9; D unclear. This CDR3 is built from 11 residues. Germline V gene sequence: CDR1 SGDLS, CDR2 YYNGEE. The ends were cut back, 3 bases at V and 7 bases at J, with 7 bases in the middle. The CDR3 DNA follows: TGTGCCAGCAGCGATCGCGTTGGCTACACCTTC. Its translation is CASSDRVGYTF.

Of note for this clonotype: A read error is likely, as this CDR3 ends without the conserved phenylalanine or tryptophan. CDR3: CTISGTGGVIETQYL. CDR3 nucleotide sequence: TGTACCATCAGTGGAACAGGCGGTGTGATCGAGACCCAGTACCTC. The V and J genes are TRBV10-3 and TRBJ2-5; tentatively, D is TRBD1 (5 bases). The CDR3 is 15 amino acids. Per the germline V gene, CDR1 is ENHRY and CDR2 is SYGVKD.

This chain connects TRBV2 to TRBJ2-3; D is perhaps TRBD1 (5 bases). V was shortened by 8 bases and J by 4 bases, with 13 bases between the two germline ends. The CDR3 is 13 residues long. Per the germline V gene, CDR1 is SNHLY and CDR2 is FYNNEI. CDR3 nucleotide sequence: TGTGCCAGCTCATCAGGGTCCCCAGATACGCAGTATTTT. Residues: CASSSGSPDTQYF.

This clonotype was picked up a small number of times. A read error may be the cause here, since a much bigger clone is one base away. This chain links TRBV6-1 with TRBJ2-1; D gene unclear. The CDR3 has 11 amino acids. Looked up from germline, CDR1 is MNHNS and CDR2 is SASEGT. This CDR3 reads CAGSEGYEQFF. The CDR3 DNA is TGTGCCGGCAGTGAAGGGTATGAGCAGTTCTTC.

This clonotype has just a few counts. Written as DNA, the CDR3 is TGCAGCGTTGAGGGACAGGGAGCCTTCGGAAACACCATATATTTT. Its protein is CSVEGQGAFGNTIYF. The gene calls are TRBV29-1 and TRBJ1-3; 9 positions agree with TRBD1. The CDR3 is 15 residues long. In germline, CDR1 is SQVTM, CDR2 ANQGSEA. V gave up 3 bases and J gave up 4 bases; unmatched junction bases: 7.

The V call is TRBV25-1, the J call TRBJ1-1; D perhaps matches TRBD1 (6 bases). The CDR3 spans 17 residues. Looked up from germline, CDR1 is MGHDK and CDR2 is SYGVNS. Trimming pared 0 bases from V and 3 bases from J, leaving 17 bases between. The CDR3 region has the DNA TGTGCCAGCAGTGAATACGTTGGGGGGCTTCGAGACACTGAAGCTTTCTTT. Encoded protein: CASSEYVGGLRDTEAFF.

This clonotype was counted many times. V gene TRBV5-6 combines with J gene TRBJ2-7; possible D gene TRBD2, 5 bases. V gave up 0 bases and J gave up 0 bases, with 13 bases separating them. The CDR3 has 16 residues. CDR1 is SGHDT, CDR2 YYEEEE, per germline. The CDR3 DNA is TGTGCCAGCAGCTTGGCCTTGGAGGAATACTCCTACGAGCAGTACTTC. Its translation: CASSLALEEYSYEQYF.

This clonotype has a count of ten or more. This chain connects TRBV27 to TRBJ2-7, with 7 bases that match TRBD1. Germline-derived CDR1 and CDR2 are MNHEY and SMNVEV (reference sequence). Trimming removed 5 bases from V and 3 bases from J; junction bases left unmatched: 13. CDR3 length equals 16 residues. The CDR3 DNA is TGTGCCAGCAGTCCGGAATCGAGGCAGGGGGTCTACGAGCAGTACTTC. Its protein is CASSPESRQGVYEQYF.

The chain employs TRBV20-1 and TRBJ1-3; D unresolved. Germline values: CDR1 DFQATT, CDR2 SNEGSKA (reference sequence). The V gene lost 7 bases and the J gene lost 2 bases, with 12 bases spanning the gap. This CDR3 region has 13 residues. For the CDR3, the DNA is TGCAGTGTAGAATATACAACTGGAAACACCATATATTTT. It yields the protein CSVEYTTGNTIYF.

This clonotype was found many times. The genes are TRBV2 and TRBJ2-1; 8 nucleotides agree with TRBD1. The V gene's germline CDR1 is SNHLY and CDR2 FYNNEI. V was clipped by 6 bases and J by 8 bases; unmatched bases: 6. The CDR3 contains 13 residues. The CDR3 coding sequence is TGTGCCAGCAGGGGTCCGACAGGGGATGAGCAGTTCTTC. This encodes CASRGPTGDEQFF. Full variable domain (rest looked up from reference TRBV2 and TRBJ2-1): EPEVTQTPSHQVTQMGQEVILRCVPISNHLYFYWYRQILGQKVEFLVSFYNNEISEKSEIFDDQFSVERPDGSNFTLKIRSTKLEDSAMYFCASRGPTGDEQFFGPGTRLTVL.

On this clonotype itself: One junction end does not reproduce the germline sequence, and a read error may be involved. The chain is built from TRBV20-1 and TRBJ2-7; TRBD1 agrees at 8 bases. The CDR3 contains 13 residues. Germline loops: CDR1 DFQATT, CDR2 SNEGSKA (reference sequence). The CDR3 spells CSATGTGSYEQCF. Written as DNA, the CDR3 is TGCAGTGCAACCGGGACAGGCTCCTACGAGCAGTGCTTC.

The rearrangement uses TRBV12-1 and TRBJ1-2; TRBD1 was called by the table and not checked on the DNA. TRBV12-1 corresponds to a pseudogene. CDR3 size: 18 residues. The CDR3 region is CASSPGWTGIDANYGYTF. In nucleotides, the CDR3 is TGTGCCAGCAGTCCGGGCTGGACAGGGATAGATGCTAACTATGGCTACACCTTC.

This clonotype is medium-sized by share. The J gene is TRBJ2-7, the V gene TRBV10-3; D is ambiguous. CDR1 ENHRY and CDR2 SYGVKD come from the germline V gene. The V gene lost 8 bases and the J gene lost 3 bases, with 11 bases spanning the gap. CDR3 length: 12 residues. The CDR3 DNA sequence: TGTGCCATCCTCACGGACGGCTACGAGCAGTACTTC. It specifies CAILTDGYEQYF.

The chain combines TRBV6-1 with TRBJ2-2; 7 bases line up with TRBD1. The germline V gene encodes CDR1 MNHNS and CDR2 SASEGT. The CDR3 consists of 17 residues. V lost 1 base to trimming and J lost 3 bases; unmatched junction nucleotides: 8. The CDR3 loop reads CASSEEETGCHTGELFF. The DNA of the CDR3 is TGTGCCAGCAGTGAAGAGGAGACAGGGTGTCACACCGGGGAGCTGTTTTTT.

In nucleotides, the CDR3 is TGCGCCAGCAGCCGAGACGCCGGGACGCAGAACACTGAAGCTTTCTTT. As protein: CASSRDAGTQNTEAFF. The rearrangement links TRBV4-1 to TRBJ1-1, with D perhaps TRBD1 (5 bases). The CDR3 totals 16 residues. Germline lookup yields CDR1 MGHRA and CDR2 YSYEKL. V was cut by 4 bases and J by 1 base, with 16 bases left in between.

Many counts were recorded for this clonotype. V usage is TRBV11-2 and J usage is TRBJ2-1, with D perhaps matching TRBD2 (5 bases). Looked up from germline, CDR1 is SGHAT and CDR2 is FQNNGV. Trimming took off 3 bases at V and 0 bases at J, with 15 bases between the two ends. CDR3 length equals 17 residues. CDR3 nucleotides: TGTGCCAGCAGCTTCAGCGGTGGCCACAACTCCTACAATGAGCAGTTCTTC. Its protein is CASSFSGGHNSYNEQFF.

The chain links TRBV25-1 to TRBJ2-7; TRBD2 might be the D (5 bases). The germline gives CDR1 MGHDK, CDR2 SYGVNS. V was pared by 4 bases and J by 0 bases, with 10 bases between. The CDR3 covers 14 residues. The CDR3 spells CASSGTDYSYEQYF. The CDR3 DNA sequence: TGTGCCAGCAGTGGGACCGACTACTCCTACGAGCAGTACTTC.

The table lists this clonotype with a few counts. The V and J genes are TRBV7-6 and TRBJ1-6; 8 bases fit TRBD1. The V gene's germline CDR1 is SGHVS and CDR2 FNYEAQ. The V gene end was trimmed by 1 base and the J gene end by 8 bases; junction bases not matched to a gene: 7. CDR3 size: 16 residues. The CDR3 loop is CASSLEGQAYDSPLHF. The DNA for the CDR3 is TGTGCCAGCAGCTTAGAGGGACAGGCGTATGATTCACCCCTCCACTTT. Variable domain in full (rest from reference TRBV7-6 and TRBJ1-6): GAGVSQSPRYKVTKRGQDVALRCDPISGHVSLYWYRQALGQGPEFLTYFNYEAQQDKSGLPNDRFSAERPEGSISTLTIQRTEQRDSAMYRCASSLEGQAYDSPLHFGNGTRLTVT.

CDR3 amino acids: CATSLAGAYNEQFF. The CDR3 DNA sequence: TGTGCCACCAGTCTAGCGGGGGCCTACAATGAGCAGTTCTTC. The rearrangement uses TRBV15 and TRBJ2-1, with 10 bases fitting TRBD2. CDR1 and CDR2 from the germline V gene are LNHNV and YYDKDF (reference sequence). V shed 6 bases and J 2 bases; nucleotides not matched to a gene: 1. CDR3 length: 14 amino acids.

This clonotype was picked up many times. The chain joins TRBV6-1 to TRBJ2-2; TRBD1 aligns across 8 bases. Looked up from germline, CDR1 is MNHNS and CDR2 is SASEGT. This CDR3 has 15 residues. V was clipped by 7 bases and J by 3 bases; unmatched bases: 7. CDR3 protein: CASTVTGEDTGELFF. The DNA of the CDR3 is TGTGCCAGCACCGTGACAGGGGAGGACACCGGGGAGCTGTTTTTT.

With respect to this clonotype: A much larger clone differs by one base, so this may be a read error. The chain couples TRBV5-4 to TRBJ2-7; 8 bases map to TRBD1. The CDR3 has 14 residues. Germline lookup yields CDR1 SGHNT and CDR2 YYREEE (reference sequence). The trim removed 4 bases at V and 6 bases at J, leaving 9 bases unmatched. CDR3 sequence reads: CASSLNRGSTEQYF. The DNA of the CDR3 is TGTGCCAGCAGCCTAAACAGGGGGAGCACCGAGCAGTACTTC.

This clonotype has a handful of counts. A much larger clone sits a single nucleotide away, making a read error possible. J is TRBJ2-1 and V is TRBV20-1; 7 bases are shared with TRBD2. Trimming at V came to 0 bases and at J to 8 bases, leaving 10 bases not matched to a gene. This CDR3 spans 15 amino acids. Germline V gene data show CDR1 as DFQATT and CDR2 as SNEGSKA (reference sequence). The chain's CDR3 is CSARDLGGGDDEQFF. The CDR3 DNA reads TGCAGTGCTAGAGATCTGGGGGGGGGAGACGATGAGCAGTTCTTC.

V usage is TRBV9 and J usage is TRBJ2-3; a weak D match, TRBD1 (6 bases). V dropped 0 bases and J dropped 2 bases, with 10 bases sitting between them. The CDR3 has 15 amino acids. The germline V gene encodes CDR1 SGDLS and CDR2 YYNGEE. This CDR3 is CASSVEGGDTDTQYF. CDR3 DNA: TGTGCCAGCAGCGTAGAAGGGGGAGACACAGATACGCAGTATTTT.

This clonotype showed up just a few times. A much larger clonotype is one base distant, so this may be a read error. No conserved phenylalanine or tryptophan ends this CDR3, so it is likely a read error. The rearrangement links TRBV12-3 or TRBV12-4 to TRBJ1-1, with 7 bases fitting TRBD1. This CDR3 has 15 amino acids. J gave up 3 bases and V 5 bases, and 9 bases lay outside the gene matches. CDR3 sequence reads: CASSLQSDRDTEAFL. CDR3 nucleotide sequence: TGTGCCAGCAGTCTACAAAGCGACAGGGACACTGAAGCTTTCCTT.

The chain joins TRBV19 to TRBJ2-7; TRBD1 might be the D (6 bases). CDR1 and CDR2 (germline): LNHDA, SQIVND (reference sequence). The CDR3 totals 13 residues. V gave up 6 bases and J gave up 2 bases, with 11 bases separating them. CDR3: CASSLDSAYEQYF. CDR3 nucleotides: TGTGCCAGTAGCTTGGACAGCGCCTACGAGCAGTACTTC.

As concerns this clonotype: A much larger clone lies one base from this, so it may be a read error. The chain is built from TRBV6-1 and TRBJ2-7; 7 bases align to TRBD1. CDR1 and CDR2 (germline): MNHNS, SASEGT. The CDR3 consists of 15 residues. CDR3 DNA sequence: TGTGTCAGCAGTGAAGCGGCAGGACAGGCCTTTTGGCAGTACTTC. It encodes CVSSEAAGQAFWQYF.

The rearrangement uses TRBV2 and TRBJ1-5, with D unclear. The CDR3 has 15 amino acids. Germline V gives CDR1 SNHLY, CDR2 FYNNEI. Deletions cut 8 bases from V and 6 bases from J, with 20 bases between. Here the CDR3 DNA reads TGTGCCAGCGTGGCCGGACTGCGAAACAGTCAGCCCCAGCATTTT. Its protein is CASVAGLRNSQPQHF.

This clonotype was counted ten times or more. The V call is TRBV20-1, the J call TRBJ1-1; unclear D gene. CDR3 size: 13 residues. Trimming removed 0 bases at V and 6 bases at J, with 11 bases between. Germline loops: CDR1 DFQATT, CDR2 SNEGSKA (reference sequence). CDR3 protein: CSARERGEPEAFF. DNA for the CDR3: TGCAGTGCTAGAGAAAGAGGCGAGCCTGAAGCTTTCTTT.